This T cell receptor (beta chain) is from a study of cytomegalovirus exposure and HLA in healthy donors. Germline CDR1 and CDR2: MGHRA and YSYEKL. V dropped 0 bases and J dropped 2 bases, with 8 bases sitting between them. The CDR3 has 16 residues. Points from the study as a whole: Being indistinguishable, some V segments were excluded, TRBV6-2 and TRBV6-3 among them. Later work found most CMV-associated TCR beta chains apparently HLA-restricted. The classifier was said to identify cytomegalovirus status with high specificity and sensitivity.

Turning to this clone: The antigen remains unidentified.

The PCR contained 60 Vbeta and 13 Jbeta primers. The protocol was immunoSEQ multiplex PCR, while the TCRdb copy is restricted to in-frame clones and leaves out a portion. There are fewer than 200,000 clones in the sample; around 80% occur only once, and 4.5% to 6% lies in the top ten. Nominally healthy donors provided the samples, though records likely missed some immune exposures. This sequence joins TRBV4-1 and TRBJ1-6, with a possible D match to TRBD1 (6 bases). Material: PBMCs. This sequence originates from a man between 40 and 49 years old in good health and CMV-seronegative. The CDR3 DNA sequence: TGCGCCAGCAGCCAAGAGGGGGCCGCCTATAATTCACCCCTCCACTTT. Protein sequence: CASSQEGAAYNSPLHF.